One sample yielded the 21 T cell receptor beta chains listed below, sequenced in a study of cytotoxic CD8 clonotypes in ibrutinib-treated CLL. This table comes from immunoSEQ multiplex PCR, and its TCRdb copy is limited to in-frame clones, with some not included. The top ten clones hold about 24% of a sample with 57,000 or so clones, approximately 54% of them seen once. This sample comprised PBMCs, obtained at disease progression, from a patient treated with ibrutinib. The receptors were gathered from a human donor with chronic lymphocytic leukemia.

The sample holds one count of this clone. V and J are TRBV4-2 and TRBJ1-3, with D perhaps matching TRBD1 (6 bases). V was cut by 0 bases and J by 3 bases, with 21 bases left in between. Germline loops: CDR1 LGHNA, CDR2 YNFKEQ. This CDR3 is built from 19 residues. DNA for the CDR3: TGTGCCAGCAGCCAAGAAGGGGGATCGGGGGCTGGTCTTGGAAACACCATATATTTT. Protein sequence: CASSQEGGSGAGLGNTIYF.

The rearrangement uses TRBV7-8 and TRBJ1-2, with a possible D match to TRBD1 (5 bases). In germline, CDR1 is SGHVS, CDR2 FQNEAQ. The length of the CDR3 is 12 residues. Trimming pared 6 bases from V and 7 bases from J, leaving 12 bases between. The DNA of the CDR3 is TGTGCCAGCAGTATCCCCGGGGCTGGCTACACCTTC. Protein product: CASSIPGAGYTF.

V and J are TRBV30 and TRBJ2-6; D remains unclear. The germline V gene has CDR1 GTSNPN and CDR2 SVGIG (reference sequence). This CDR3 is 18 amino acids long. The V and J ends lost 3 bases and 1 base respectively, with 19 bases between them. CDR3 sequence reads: CAWRGIILSRSGANVLTF. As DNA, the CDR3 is TGTGCCTGGAGGGGGATTATCCTTTCGAGGTCTGGGGCCAACGTCCTGACTTTC.

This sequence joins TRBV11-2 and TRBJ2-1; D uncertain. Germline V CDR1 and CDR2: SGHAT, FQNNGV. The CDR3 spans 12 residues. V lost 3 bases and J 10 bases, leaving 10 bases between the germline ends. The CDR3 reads CASSLPLGEQFF. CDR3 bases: TGTGCCAGCAGCTTGCCGCTGGGGGAGCAGTTCTTC.

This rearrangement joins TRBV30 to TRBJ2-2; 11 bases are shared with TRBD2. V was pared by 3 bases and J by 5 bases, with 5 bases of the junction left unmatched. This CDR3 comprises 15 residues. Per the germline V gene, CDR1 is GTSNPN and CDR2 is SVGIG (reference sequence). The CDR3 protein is CAWRLAGVGTGELFF. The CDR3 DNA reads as TGTGCCTGGAGACTAGCGGGAGTAGGTACCGGGGAGCTGTTTTTT.

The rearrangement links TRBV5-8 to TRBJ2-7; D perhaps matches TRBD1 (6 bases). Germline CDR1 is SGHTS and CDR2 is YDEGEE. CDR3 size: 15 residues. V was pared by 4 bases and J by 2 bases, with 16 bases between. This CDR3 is CASSRDLGAPYEQYF. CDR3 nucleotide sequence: TGTGCCAGCAGCCGGGACCTGGGGGCACCCTACGAGCAGTACTTC.

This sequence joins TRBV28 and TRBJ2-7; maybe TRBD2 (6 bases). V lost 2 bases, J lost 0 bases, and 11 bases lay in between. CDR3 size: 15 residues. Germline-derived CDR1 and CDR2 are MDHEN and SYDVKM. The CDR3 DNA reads TGTGCCAGCAGTTTAGAGGCGACTAGCTCCTACGAGCAGTACTTC. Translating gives CASSLEATSSYEQYF.

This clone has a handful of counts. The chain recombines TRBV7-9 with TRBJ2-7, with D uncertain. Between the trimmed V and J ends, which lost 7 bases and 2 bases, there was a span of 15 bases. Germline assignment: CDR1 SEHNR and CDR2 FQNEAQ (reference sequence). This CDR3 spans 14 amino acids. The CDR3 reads CASTQSQNPYEQYF. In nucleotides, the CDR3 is TGTGCCAGCACCCAAAGCCAAAACCCCTACGAGCAGTACTTC.

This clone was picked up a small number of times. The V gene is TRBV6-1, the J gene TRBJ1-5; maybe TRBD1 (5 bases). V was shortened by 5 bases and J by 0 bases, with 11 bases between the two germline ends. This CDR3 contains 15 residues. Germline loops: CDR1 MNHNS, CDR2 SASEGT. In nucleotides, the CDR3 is TGTGCCAGCAGTCCACAGGAATATAGCAATCAGCCCCAGCATTTT. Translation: CASSPQEYSNQPQHF.

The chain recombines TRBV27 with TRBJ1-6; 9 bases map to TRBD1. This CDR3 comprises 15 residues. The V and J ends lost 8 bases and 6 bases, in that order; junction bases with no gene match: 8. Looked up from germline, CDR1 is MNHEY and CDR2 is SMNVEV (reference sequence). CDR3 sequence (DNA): TGTGCCAGCTCCTCTACAGGGGGCGGTAATTCACCCCTCCACTTT. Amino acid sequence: CASSSTGGGNSPLHF.

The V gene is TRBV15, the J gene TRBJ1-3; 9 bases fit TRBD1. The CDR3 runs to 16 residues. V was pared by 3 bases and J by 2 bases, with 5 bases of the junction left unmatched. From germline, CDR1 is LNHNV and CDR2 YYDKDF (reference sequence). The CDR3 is CATSRGDRATGNTIYF. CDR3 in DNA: TGTGCCACCAGCAGGGGGGACAGGGCAACTGGAAACACCATATATTTT.

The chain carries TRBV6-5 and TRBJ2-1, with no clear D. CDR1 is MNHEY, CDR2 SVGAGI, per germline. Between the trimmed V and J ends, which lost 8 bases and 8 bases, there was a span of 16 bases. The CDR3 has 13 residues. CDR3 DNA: TGTGCCAGCCGCCTCCCCCCCAGTGATGAGCAGTTCTTC. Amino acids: CASRLPPSDEQFF.

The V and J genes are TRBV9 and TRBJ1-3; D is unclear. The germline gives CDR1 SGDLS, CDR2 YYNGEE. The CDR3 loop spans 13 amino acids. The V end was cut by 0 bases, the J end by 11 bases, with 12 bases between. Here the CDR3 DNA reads TGTGCCAGCAGCGTAGCAACCTCCCCGCCCATATATTTT. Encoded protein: CASSVATSPPIYF.

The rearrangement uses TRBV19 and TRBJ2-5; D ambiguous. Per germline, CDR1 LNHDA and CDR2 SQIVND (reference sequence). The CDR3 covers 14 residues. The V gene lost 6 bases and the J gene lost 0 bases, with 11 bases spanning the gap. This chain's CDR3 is CASRLTGYQETQYF. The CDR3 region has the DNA TGTGCCAGTAGACTGACCGGGTACCAAGAGACCCAGTACTTC.

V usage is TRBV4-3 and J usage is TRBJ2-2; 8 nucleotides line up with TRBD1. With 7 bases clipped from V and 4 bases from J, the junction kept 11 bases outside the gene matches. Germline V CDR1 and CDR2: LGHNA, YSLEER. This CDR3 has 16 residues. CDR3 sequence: CASTSKADRVTGELFF. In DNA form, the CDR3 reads TGCGCCAGCACTTCAAAAGCGGACAGGGTCACCGGGGAGCTGTTTTTT.

The CDR3 protein is CASSLGPKPYEQYF. The CDR3 coding sequence is TGTGCCAGCAGCTTAGGCCCTAAGCCCTACGAGCAGTACTTC. The chain has TRBV11-2 and TRBJ2-7; no definite D call. Germline CDR1 reads SGHAT; CDR2 reads FQNNGV. The CDR3 spans 14 residues. Trimming pared 1 base from V and 2 bases from J, leaving 9 bases between.

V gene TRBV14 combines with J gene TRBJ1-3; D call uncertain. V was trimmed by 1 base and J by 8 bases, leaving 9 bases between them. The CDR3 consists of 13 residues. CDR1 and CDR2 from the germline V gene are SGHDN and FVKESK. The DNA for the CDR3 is TGTGCCAGCAGCCAAGTCAGTTTAGACACCATATATTTT. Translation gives CASSQVSLDTIYF.

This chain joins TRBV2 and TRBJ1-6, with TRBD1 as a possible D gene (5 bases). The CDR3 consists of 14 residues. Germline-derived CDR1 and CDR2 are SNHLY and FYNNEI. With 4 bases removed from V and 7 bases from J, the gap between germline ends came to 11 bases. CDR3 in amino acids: CASSASQANSPLHF. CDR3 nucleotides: TGTGCCAGCAGTGCTTCACAGGCGAATTCACCCCTCCACTTT.

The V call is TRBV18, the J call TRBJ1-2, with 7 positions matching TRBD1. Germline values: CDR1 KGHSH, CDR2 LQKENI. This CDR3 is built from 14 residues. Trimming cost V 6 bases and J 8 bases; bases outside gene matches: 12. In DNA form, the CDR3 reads TGTGCCAGCTCGGAAAGACAGGGCCAAAGGGGCTACACCTTC. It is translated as CASSERQGQRGYTF.

CDR3 region: CASREREIPYEQYF. The CDR3 DNA sequence: TGTGCCAGCAGGGAGCGGGAAATCCCCTACGAGCAGTACTTC. The chain joins TRBV2 to TRBJ2-7; 7 nucleotides align to TRBD2. Germline V CDR1 and CDR2: SNHLY, FYNNEI. V gave up 6 bases and J gave up 2 bases; unmatched junction bases: 7. This CDR3 has 14 amino acids.

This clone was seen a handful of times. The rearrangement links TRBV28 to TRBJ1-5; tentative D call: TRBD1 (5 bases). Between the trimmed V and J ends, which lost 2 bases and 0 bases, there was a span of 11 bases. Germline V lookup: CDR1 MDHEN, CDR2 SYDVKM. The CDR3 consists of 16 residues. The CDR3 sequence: CASSLVPGRSNQPQHF. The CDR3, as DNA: TGTGCCAGCAGTTTAGTCCCGGGACGTAGCAATCAGCCCCAGCATTTT.